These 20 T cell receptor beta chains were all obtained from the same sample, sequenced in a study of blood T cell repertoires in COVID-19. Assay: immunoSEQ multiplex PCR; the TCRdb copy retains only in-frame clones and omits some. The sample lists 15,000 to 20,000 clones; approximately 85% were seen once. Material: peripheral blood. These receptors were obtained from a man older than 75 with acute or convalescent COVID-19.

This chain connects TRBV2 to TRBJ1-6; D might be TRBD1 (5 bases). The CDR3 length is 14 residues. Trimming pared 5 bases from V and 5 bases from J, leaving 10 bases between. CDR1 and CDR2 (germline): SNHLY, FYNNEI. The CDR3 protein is CASSRQSNNSPLHF. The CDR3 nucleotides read TGTGCCAGCAGTCGACAGTCTAATAATTCACCCCTCCACTTT.

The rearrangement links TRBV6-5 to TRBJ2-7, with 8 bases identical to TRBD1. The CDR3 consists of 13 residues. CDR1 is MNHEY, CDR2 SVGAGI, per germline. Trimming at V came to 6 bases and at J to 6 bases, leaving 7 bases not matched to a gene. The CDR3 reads CASSNPGQGEQYF. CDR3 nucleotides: TGTGCCAGCAGCAATCCAGGACAGGGCGAGCAGTACTTC.

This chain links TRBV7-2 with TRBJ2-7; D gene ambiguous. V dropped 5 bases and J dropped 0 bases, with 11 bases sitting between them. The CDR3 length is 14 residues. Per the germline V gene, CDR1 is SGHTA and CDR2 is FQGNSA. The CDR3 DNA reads TGTGCCAGCAGCCCATCCCCCGGCTCCTACGAGCAGTACTTC. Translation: CASSPSPGSYEQYF.

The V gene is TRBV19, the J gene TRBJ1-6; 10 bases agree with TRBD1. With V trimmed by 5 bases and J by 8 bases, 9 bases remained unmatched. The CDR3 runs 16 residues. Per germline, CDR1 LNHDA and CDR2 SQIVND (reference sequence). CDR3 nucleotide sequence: TGTGCCAGTAGTTGGGGCCGGGACAGGGGTGATTCACCCCTCCACTTT. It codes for CASSWGRDRGDSPLHF.

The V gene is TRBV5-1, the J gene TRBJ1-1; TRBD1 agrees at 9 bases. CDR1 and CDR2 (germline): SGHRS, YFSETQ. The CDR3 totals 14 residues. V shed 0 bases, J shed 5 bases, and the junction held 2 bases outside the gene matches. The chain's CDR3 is CASSLDRGRTEAFF. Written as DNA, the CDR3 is TGCGCCAGCAGCTTGGACAGGGGGCGGACTGAAGCTTTCTTT.

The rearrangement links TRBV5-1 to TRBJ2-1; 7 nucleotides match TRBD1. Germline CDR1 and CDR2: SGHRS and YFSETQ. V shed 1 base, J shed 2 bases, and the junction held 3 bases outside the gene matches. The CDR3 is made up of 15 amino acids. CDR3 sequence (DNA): TGCGCCAGCAGCTTGAACGACAGGGCCTACAATGAGCAGTTCTTC. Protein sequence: CASSLNDRAYNEQFF. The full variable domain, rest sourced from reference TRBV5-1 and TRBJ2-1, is KAGVTQTPRYLIKTRGQQVTLSCSPISGHRSVSWYQQTPGQGLQFLFEYFSETQRNKGNFPGRFSGRQFSNSRSEMNVSTLELGDSALYLCASSLNDRAYNEQFFGPGTRLTVL.

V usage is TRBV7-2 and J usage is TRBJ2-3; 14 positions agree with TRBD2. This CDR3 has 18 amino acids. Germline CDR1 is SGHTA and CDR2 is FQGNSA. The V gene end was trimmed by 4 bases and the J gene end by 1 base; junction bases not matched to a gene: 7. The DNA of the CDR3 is TGTGCCAGCAGCTCAGGACTAGCGGGGGGTCTCCGCACAGATACGCAGTATTTT. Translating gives CASSSGLAGGLRTDTQYF.

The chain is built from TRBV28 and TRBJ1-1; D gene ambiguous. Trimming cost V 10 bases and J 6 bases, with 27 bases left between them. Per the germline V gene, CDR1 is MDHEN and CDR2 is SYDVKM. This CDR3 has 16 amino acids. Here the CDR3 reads CATYTWAGRPNSEAFF. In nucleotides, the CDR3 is TGTGCCACCTATACATGGGCAGGTCGTCCCAACTCTGAAGCTTTCTTT.

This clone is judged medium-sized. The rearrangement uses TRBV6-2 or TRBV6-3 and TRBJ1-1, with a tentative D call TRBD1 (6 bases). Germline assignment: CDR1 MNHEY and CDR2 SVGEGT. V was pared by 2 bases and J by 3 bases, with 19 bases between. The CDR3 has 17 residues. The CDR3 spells CASSYATGLLRDTEAFF. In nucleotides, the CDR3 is TGTGCCAGCAGTTACGCTACAGGGTTACTACGGGACACTGAAGCTTTCTTT.

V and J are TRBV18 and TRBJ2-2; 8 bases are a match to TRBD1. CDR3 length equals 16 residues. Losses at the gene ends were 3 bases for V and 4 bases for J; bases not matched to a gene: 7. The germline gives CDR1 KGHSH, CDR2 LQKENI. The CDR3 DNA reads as TGTGCCAGCTCACCTCAGACAGGGGTCGGCACCGGGGAGCTGTTTTTT. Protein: CASSPQTGVGTGELFF.

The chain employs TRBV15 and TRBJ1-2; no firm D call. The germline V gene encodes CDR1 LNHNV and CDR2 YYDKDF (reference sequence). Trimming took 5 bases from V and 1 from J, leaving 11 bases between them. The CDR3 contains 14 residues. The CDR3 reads CATSRPPNNYGYTF. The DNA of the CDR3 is TGTGCCACCAGCCGTCCGCCTAATAACTATGGCTACACCTTC.

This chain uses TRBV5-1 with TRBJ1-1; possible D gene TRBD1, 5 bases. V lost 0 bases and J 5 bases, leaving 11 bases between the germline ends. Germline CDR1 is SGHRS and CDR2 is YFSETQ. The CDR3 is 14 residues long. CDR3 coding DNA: TGCGCCAGCAGCTTGGTTTCAGGGAATACTGAAGCTTTCTTT. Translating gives CASSLVSGNTEAFF.

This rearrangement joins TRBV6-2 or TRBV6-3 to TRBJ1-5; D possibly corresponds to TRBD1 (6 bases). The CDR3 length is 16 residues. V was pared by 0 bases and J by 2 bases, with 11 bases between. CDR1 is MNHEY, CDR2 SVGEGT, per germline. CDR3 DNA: TGTGCCAGCAGTTACTCGGACAGCCTTCGCAATCAGCCCCAGCATTTT. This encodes CASSYSDSLRNQPQHF.

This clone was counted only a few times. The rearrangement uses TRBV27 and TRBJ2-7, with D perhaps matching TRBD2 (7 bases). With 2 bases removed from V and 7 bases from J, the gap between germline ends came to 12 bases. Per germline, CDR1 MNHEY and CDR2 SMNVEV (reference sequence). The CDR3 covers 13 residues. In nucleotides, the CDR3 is TGTGCCAGCAGTTTAGCGGGGGCAGGGGAGCAGTACTTC. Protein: CASSLAGAGEQYF.

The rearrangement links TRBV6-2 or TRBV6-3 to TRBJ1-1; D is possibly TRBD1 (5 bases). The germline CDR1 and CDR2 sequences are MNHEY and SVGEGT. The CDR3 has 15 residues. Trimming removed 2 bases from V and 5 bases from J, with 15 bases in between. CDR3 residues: CASSYLTGTRTEAFF. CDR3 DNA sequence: TGTGCCAGCAGTTACCTTACAGGCACGAGGACTGAAGCTTTCTTT.

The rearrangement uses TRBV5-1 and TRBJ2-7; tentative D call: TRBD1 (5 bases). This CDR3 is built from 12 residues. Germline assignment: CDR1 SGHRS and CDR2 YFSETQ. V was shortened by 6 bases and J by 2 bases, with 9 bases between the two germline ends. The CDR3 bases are TGCGCCAGCATGGACAAGCCCTACGAGCAGTACTTC. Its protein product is CASMDKPYEQYF.

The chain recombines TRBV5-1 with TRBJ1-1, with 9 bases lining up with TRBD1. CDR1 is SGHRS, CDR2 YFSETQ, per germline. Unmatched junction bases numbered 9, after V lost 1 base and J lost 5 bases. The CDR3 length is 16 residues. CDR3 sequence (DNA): TGCGCCAGCAGCTTGAGACAGGGGGGAAGAAATACTGAAGCTTTCTTT. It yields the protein CASSLRQGGRNTEAFF. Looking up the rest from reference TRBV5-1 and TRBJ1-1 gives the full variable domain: KAGVTQTPRYLIKTRGQQVTLSCSPISGHRSVSWYQQTPGQGLQFLFEYFSETQRNKGNFPGRFSGRQFSNSRSEMNVSTLELGDSALYLCASSLRQGGRNTEAFFGQGTRLTVV.

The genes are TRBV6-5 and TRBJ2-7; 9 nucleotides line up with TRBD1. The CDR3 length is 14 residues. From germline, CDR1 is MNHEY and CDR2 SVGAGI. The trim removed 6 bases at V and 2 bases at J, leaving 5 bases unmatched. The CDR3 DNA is TGTGCCAGCAGCCCCGGGACAGGGCCCTACGAGCAGTACTTC. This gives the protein CASSPGTGPYEQYF.

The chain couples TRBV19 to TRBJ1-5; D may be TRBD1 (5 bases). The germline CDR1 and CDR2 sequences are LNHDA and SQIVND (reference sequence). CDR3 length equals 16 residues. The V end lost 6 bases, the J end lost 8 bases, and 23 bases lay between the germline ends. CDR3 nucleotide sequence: TGTGCCAGTAGAACAACCCATGGCAGGGTGAATGAGCCCCAGCATTTT. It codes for CASRTTHGRVNEPQHF.

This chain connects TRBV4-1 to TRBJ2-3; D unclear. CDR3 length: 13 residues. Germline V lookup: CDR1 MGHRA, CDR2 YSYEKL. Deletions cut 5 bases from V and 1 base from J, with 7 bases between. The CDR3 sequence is CASSSRGTDTQYF. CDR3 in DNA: TGCGCCAGCAGCTCCCGGGGCACAGATACGCAGTATTTT.